The rows below give T cell receptor beta chains drawn from one sample of a study of OX40 agonist ivuxolimab in advanced cancers. The method was immunoSEQ multiplex PCR; TCRdb's version includes in-frame clones alone and lacks a portion of them. Of 70,000 to 95,000 clones in the sample, 94% were seen once. The source was CD4+ or CD8+ T cells sorted from blood, collected in a trial of the OX40 agonist ivuxolimab. The receptors stem from an adult with an advanced solid tumor such as melanoma, head and neck, liver or kidney cancer. CDR3s include the opening cysteine and the closing phenylalanine or tryptophan. A D gene is named only where the DNA matches it firmly. Only some rows state a clone size, as once, few, many or a class for expanded clones.

d_gene: NA
j_gene: TRBJ2-2
abundance: NA
v_gene: TRBV4-2
CDR3nt: TGTGCCAGCAGCCAAGAGGACCGCGGGTGGAACACCGGGGAGCTGTTTTTT
CDR3aa: CASSQEDRGWNTGELFF

d_gene: NA
j_gene: TRBJ1-1
abundance: NA
v_gene: TRBV5-6
CDR3nt: TGTGCCAGCAGCTGGGAGGGGACTGAAGCTTTCTTT
CDR3aa: CASSWEGTEAFF

d_gene: NA
j_gene: TRBJ2-1
abundance: NA
v_gene: TRBV7-9
CDR3nt: TGTGCCAGCAGCTTCCAGGGTAGCTGGGGTGATGAGCAGTTCTTC
CDR3aa: CASSFQGSWGDEQFF

d_gene: NA
j_gene: TRBJ2-1
abundance: NA
v_gene: TRBV18
CDR3nt: TGTGCCAGCCCCAAGGTGGGGGGCTCCTACAATGAGCAGTTCTTC
CDR3aa: CASPKVGGSYNEQFF

d_gene: TRBD2
j_gene: TRBJ2-7
abundance: NA
v_gene: TRBV19
CDR3nt: TGTGCCAGTAGTAGAGGACTAGCGGGAGACAGTGGCGACGAGCAGTACTTC
CDR3aa: CASSRGLAGDSGDEQYF

d_gene: NA
j_gene: TRBJ2-7
abundance: NA
v_gene: TRBV6-1
CDR3nt: TGTGCCAGCAGTGAAAGGGGAAGCCCCTACGAGCAGTACTTC
CDR3aa: CASSERGSPYEQYF

d_gene: NA
j_gene: TRBJ2-7
abundance: once
v_gene: TRBV20-1
CDR3nt: TGCAGTGCCCGGATGTGGAACGAGCAGTACTTC
CDR3aa: CSARMWNEQYF

d_gene: NA
j_gene: TRBJ2-2
abundance: NA
v_gene: TRBV28
CDR3nt: TGTGCCAGCAGTTTCTCCGGCAGGGTCACCGGGGAGCTGTTTTTT
CDR3aa: CASSFSGRVTGELFF

d_gene: NA
j_gene: TRBJ1-1
abundance: NA
v_gene: TRBV5-8
CDR3nt: TGTGCCAGCAGCCTCCGCCGTCTGACAGCGAACACTGAAGCTTTCTTT
CDR3aa: CASSLRRLTANTEAFF

d_gene: TRBD1
j_gene: TRBJ1-4
abundance: NA
v_gene: TRBV27
CDR3nt: TGTGCCAGCAGTCCCATACAGGGGGCTCTGGAAAAACTGTTTTTT
CDR3aa: CASSPIQGALEKLFF

d_gene: TRBD2
j_gene: TRBJ2-5
abundance: NA
v_gene: TRBV4-1
CDR3nt: TGCGCCAGCAGCCAACAGGACCTCGGGGGGTGGCCAGAGACCCAGTACTTC
CDR3aa: CASSQQDLGGWPETQYF

d_gene: NA
j_gene: TRBJ2-7
abundance: NA
v_gene: TRBV4-3
CDR3nt: TGCGCCAGCAGCCAAGATGAGATTGGGTACGAGCAGTACTTC
CDR3aa: CASSQDEIGYEQYF

d_gene: NA
j_gene: TRBJ1-5
abundance: NA
v_gene: TRBV15
CDR3nt: TGTGCCACCAGCAGAGACGATCAGCCCCAGCATTTT
CDR3aa: CATSRDDQPQHF

d_gene: NA
j_gene: TRBJ1-5
abundance: NA
v_gene: TRBV9
CDR3nt: TGTGCCAGCAGCGCGGGAAATCAGCCCCAGCATTTT
CDR3aa: CASSAGNQPQHF

d_gene: NA
j_gene: TRBJ2-7
abundance: NA
v_gene: TRBV4-3
CDR3nt: TGCGCCAGCAGCCAAGAGAGGGCGATCCGAGGGTTCTACGAGCAGTACTTC
CDR3aa: CASSQERAIRGFYEQYF

d_gene: NA
j_gene: TRBJ1-2
abundance: NA
v_gene: TRBV19
CDR3nt: TGTGCCAGTAGTATATTATTTCGTGGACAAGGAAAGATGGGCTACACCTTC
CDR3aa: CASSILFRGQGKMGYTF

d_gene: NA
j_gene: TRBJ1-5
abundance: NA
v_gene: TRBV27
CDR3nt: TGTGCCAGCAGTTTAGGTGGGCAGCCCCAGCATTTT
CDR3aa: CASSLGGQPQHF

d_gene: TRBD1
j_gene: TRBJ1-2
abundance: NA
v_gene: TRBV10-3
CDR3nt: TGTGCCATCGGGGACAGTAACTATGGCTACACCTTC
CDR3aa: CAIGDSNYGYTF

d_gene: NA
j_gene: TRBJ2-3
abundance: NA
v_gene: TRBV29-1
CDR3nt: TGCAGCTTAGTGTACGAGGGGTCTACGCAGTATTTT
CDR3aa: CSLVYEGSTQYF

d_gene: NA
j_gene: TRBJ2-7
abundance: NA
v_gene: TRBV4-3
CDR3nt: TGCGCCAGCAGCCAAGATCGGCCCTACGAGCAGTACTTC
CDR3aa: CASSQDRPYEQYF

d_gene: NA
j_gene: TRBJ2-7
abundance: NA
v_gene: TRBV2
CDR3nt: TGTGCCACCCAGACAGGGACTGTGTACGAGCAGTACTTC
CDR3aa: CATQTGTVYEQYF

d_gene: NA
j_gene: TRBJ2-3
abundance: NA
v_gene: TRBV4-3
CDR3nt: TGCGCCAGCAGCCAAGATTGGTCGGGAGCCACAGATACGCAGTATTTT
CDR3aa: CASSQDWSGATDTQYF

d_gene: NA
j_gene: TRBJ2-7
abundance: NA
v_gene: TRBV9
CDR3nt: TGTGCCAGCAGCGTAGACCAGGGTTACGAGCAGTACTTC
CDR3aa: CASSVDQGYEQYF

d_gene: NA
j_gene: TRBJ1-1
abundance: NA
v_gene: TRBV7-6
CDR3nt: TGTGCCAGCAGCCCCGGCCAGGGTAGTACTGAAGCTTTCTTT
CDR3aa: CASSPGQGSTEAFF

d_gene: NA
j_gene: TRBJ1-1
abundance: NA
v_gene: TRBV7-6
CDR3nt: TGTGCCAGCAGCTTAGGAGTAGATAACACTGAAGCTTTCTTT
CDR3aa: CASSLGVDNTEAFF

d_gene: TRBD1
j_gene: TRBJ1-5
abundance: once
v_gene: TRBV4-1
CDR3nt: TGCGCCAGCAGCCCACAGACAGGGAATCAGCCCCAGCATTTT
CDR3aa: CASSPQTGNQPQHF

d_gene: NA
j_gene: TRBJ2-7
abundance: NA
v_gene: TRBV19
CDR3nt: TGTGCCAGTGGTACCCCCTACGAGCAGTACTTC
CDR3aa: CASGTPYEQYF

d_gene: TRBD1
j_gene: TRBJ1-1
abundance: NA
v_gene: TRBV27
CDR3nt: TGTGCCAGCAGTCACAGGGGAGAAGGTGAAGCTTTCTTT
CDR3aa: CASSHRGEGEAFF

d_gene: NA
j_gene: TRBJ1-1
abundance: few
v_gene: TRBV19
CDR3nt: TGTGCCAGTAGTCTGGCAATGAACACTGAAGCTTTCTTT
CDR3aa: CASSLAMNTEAFF

d_gene: NA
j_gene: TRBJ1-2
abundance: NA
v_gene: TRBV7-9
CDR3nt: TGTGCCAGCAGCTTACCACTTGTGAGGGACTTTAACTATGGCTACACCTTC
CDR3aa: CASSLPLVRDFNYGYTF

d_gene: TRBD1
j_gene: TRBJ1-1
abundance: NA
v_gene: TRBV12-5
CDR3nt: TGTGCTAGTGGTTTCGGACAGGGGATGAACACTGAAGCTTTCTTT
CDR3aa: CASGFGQGMNTEAFF

d_gene: TRBD1
j_gene: TRBJ2-1
abundance: NA
v_gene: TRBV27
CDR3nt: TGTGCCAGCAGTCCCACTTGGGACAGCTCCTACAATGAGCAGTTCTTC
CDR3aa: CASSPTWDSSYNEQFF

d_gene: TRBD1
j_gene: TRBJ1-5
abundance: NA
v_gene: TRBV7-9
CDR3nt: TGTGCCAGCAGCACCGACAGGGAGGGCAATCAGCCCCAGCATTTT
CDR3aa: CASSTDREGNQPQHF

d_gene: NA
j_gene: TRBJ2-7
abundance: NA
v_gene: TRBV4-1
CDR3nt: TGCGCCAGCAGCCCCTGGGAGACAGCCTCCTACGAGCAGTACTTC
CDR3aa: CASSPWETASYEQYF

d_gene: NA
j_gene: TRBJ2-2
abundance: NA
v_gene: TRBV7-2
CDR3nt: TGTGCCAGCAGCTTAGTTAGCGGGAACACCGGGGAGCTGTTTTTT
CDR3aa: CASSLVSGNTGELFF

d_gene: TRBD2
j_gene: TRBJ2-7
abundance: NA
v_gene: TRBV7-7
CDR3nt: TGTGCTAGCAGCCCCGGACTAGCGGTGTACGAGCAGTACTTC
CDR3aa: CASSPGLAVYEQYF

d_gene: NA
j_gene: TRBJ2-7
abundance: NA
v_gene: TRBV7-2
CDR3nt: TGTGCCAGCAGCCCAACCCCACTACTGGCCTACGAGCAGTACTTC
CDR3aa: CASSPTPLLAYEQYF

d_gene: NA
j_gene: TRBJ2-1
abundance: few
v_gene: TRBV19
CDR3nt: TGTGCCAGTAGTATAACCCCCACCAATGAGCAGTTCTTC
CDR3aa: CASSITPTNEQFF

d_gene: TRBD2
j_gene: TRBJ2-1
abundance: NA
v_gene: TRBV29-1
CDR3nt: TGCAGCGGGAGGGTAGCGGGGGCCTACAATGAGCAGTTCTTC
CDR3aa: CSGRVAGAYNEQFF

d_gene: TRBD1
j_gene: TRBJ2-1
abundance: NA
v_gene: TRBV5-1
CDR3nt: TGCGCCAGCAGCTTGGAACAGGGGGCCTCCTACAATGAGCAGTTCTTC
CDR3aa: CASSLEQGASYNEQFF

d_gene: NA
j_gene: TRBJ1-5
abundance: NA
v_gene: TRBV7-7
CDR3nt: TGTGCCAGCAGCGAGAGGGTAGATCAGCCCCAGCATTTT
CDR3aa: CASSERVDQPQHF

d_gene: TRBD1
j_gene: TRBJ2-7
abundance: NA
v_gene: TRBV5-5
CDR3nt: TGTGCCAGCAGCTTGGACGTTTGGGGGACAGGACCCACCTACGAGCAGTACTTC
CDR3aa: CASSLDVWGTGPTYEQYF

d_gene: NA
j_gene: TRBJ1-1
abundance: NA
v_gene: TRBV14
CDR3nt: TGTGCCAGCAGCCCTCTTAGTACAGGGAACACTGAAGCTTTCTTT
CDR3aa: CASSPLSTGNTEAFF

d_gene: TRBD2
j_gene: TRBJ2-1
abundance: NA
v_gene: TRBV5-1
CDR3nt: TGCGCCAGCAGCTTGGGGGGGACTAGCGGTTACAATGAGCAGTTCTTC
CDR3aa: CASSLGGTSGYNEQFF

d_gene: NA
j_gene: TRBJ1-1
abundance: NA
v_gene: TRBV7-9
CDR3nt: TGTGCCAGCAGCTTAATGAGGACAGTGAACAACACTGAAGCTTTCTTT
CDR3aa: CASSLMRTVNNTEAFF

d_gene: NA
j_gene: TRBJ1-1
abundance: NA
v_gene: TRBV27
CDR3nt: TGTGCCAGCAGTTTACAGGGGCGGACTGAAGCTTTCTTT
CDR3aa: CASSLQGRTEAFF

d_gene: NA
j_gene: TRBJ2-5
abundance: NA
v_gene: TRBV27
CDR3nt: TGTGCCAGCAGTCAAATCACGAACCAAGAGACCCAGTACTTC
CDR3aa: CASSQITNQETQYF

d_gene: TRBD1
j_gene: TRBJ1-5
abundance: NA
v_gene: TRBV27
CDR3nt: TGTGCCAGCAGTTCAATGACAGGGAGCCACAATCAGCCCCAGCATTTT
CDR3aa: CASSSMTGSHNQPQHF

d_gene: NA
j_gene: TRBJ2-5
abundance: NA
v_gene: TRBV2
CDR3nt: TGTGCCAGCAGTGAAATCGGACTCAAAGAGACCCAGTACTTC
CDR3aa: CASSEIGLKETQYF

d_gene: NA
j_gene: TRBJ1-2
abundance: NA
v_gene: TRBV14
CDR3nt: TGTGCCAGCAGCCAGGTCGTCCCCGGGGTCGGTGGCTACACCTTC
CDR3aa: CASSQVVPGVGGYTF

d_gene: TRBD2
j_gene: TRBJ2-1
abundance: NA
v_gene: TRBV9
CDR3nt: TGTGCCAGCAGCGTAGAGGCTAGCGGTCTATACAATGAGCAGTTCTTC
CDR3aa: CASSVEASGLYNEQFF

d_gene: TRBD1
j_gene: TRBJ1-2
abundance: NA
v_gene: TRBV25-1
CDR3nt: TGTGCCTCGGGACAGTGGGGAAACCATGGCTACACCTTC
CDR3aa: CASGQWGNHGYTF

d_gene: NA
j_gene: TRBJ1-2
abundance: once
v_gene: TRBV6-5
CDR3nt: TGTGCCAGCAGCACGGAGGACTATGGCTACACCTTC
CDR3aa: CASSTEDYGYTF

d_gene: NA
j_gene: TRBJ2-7
abundance: NA
v_gene: TRBV7-6
CDR3nt: TGTGCCAGCAGCCACCCGTCAGGCGAGCAGTACTTC
CDR3aa: CASSHPSGEQYF

d_gene: NA
j_gene: TRBJ1-2
abundance: NA
v_gene: TRBV4-3
CDR3nt: TGCGCCAGCAGCCAAGATCAGGACATCTATGGCTACACCTTC
CDR3aa: CASSQDQDIYGYTF